This record concerns one TCR beta chain sequence. The target antigen is unknown. The sample comes from a study of cytomegalovirus exposure and HLA in healthy donors. General study findings and limits: The study listed approximately 170 cytomegalovirus-associated TCR beta chains. Reportedly, fewer N-insertions than the approximately 610-donor mean appeared in an Asian-associated ancestry cluster in a later analysis. Earlier results showed most TCR beta V segments being productive about 87% or about 30% of the time.

Both 60 Vbeta primers and 13 Jbeta primers went into the PCR. TCRdb's table, derived via immunoSEQ multiplex PCR, lists solely in-frame clones and lacks some. The sample has about 170,000 clones; around 80% are singletons. This clonotype originated in a young man in good health and CMV-seronegative. Sequenced material: PBMCs.

The CDR3 DNA sequence: TGTGCCAGCAGCTTAGATGGAGGGATGAACACTGAAGCTTTCTTT. Amino acid sequence: CASSLDGGMNTEAFF. The chain is built from TRBV7-6 and TRBJ1-1; D unresolved. The germline V gene has CDR1 SGHVS and CDR2 FNYEAQ. CDR3 size: 15 residues. V was pared by 1 base and J by 0 bases, with 9 bases between.